The 14 T cell receptor beta chains listed next were all sequenced from one sample in a study of CD8+CD57+ T cells in acquired aplastic anemia. CDR3 and TCR beta VDJ profiling relied on a genomic DNA template. TCRdb re-called the reads with MiXCR, one entry per CDR3 protein. The data hold 250,000 or so distinct CDR3 sequences, with around half observed a single time. By flow cytometry, patients selected for sequencing had shown an expansion of CD8+CD57+ cells. The specimen was sorted CD4+, CD8+, or CD8+CD57+ T cells (not recorded which) from PBMCs. The source of these receptors is a human donor with aplastic anemia.

This clonotype was detected only a few times. V usage is TRBV4-1 and J usage is TRBJ2-3, with 10 bases matching TRBD2. Looked up from germline, CDR1 is MGHRA and CDR2 is YSYEKL. CDR3 length: 16 amino acids. Trimming removed 4 bases from V and 6 bases from J; junction bases left unmatched: 10. Written as DNA, the CDR3 is TGCGCCAGCAGCCCGTTGAGCGGGGGGGCAAAGGATACGCAGTATTTT. This sequence encodes CASSPLSGGAKDTQYF.

The chain recombines TRBV5-4 with TRBJ1-6; TRBD1 is a possible D gene (5 bases). Between the trimmed V and J ends, which lost 4 bases and 0 bases, there was a span of 17 bases. CDR1 and CDR2 from the germline V gene are SGHNT and YYREEE (reference sequence). There are 18 residues in the CDR3. As DNA, the CDR3 is TGTGCCAGCAGCCCAGGTGGGGGGATACGCTCCTATAATTCACCCCTCCACTTT. Its protein is CASSPGGGIRSYNSPLHF. Looking up the rest from reference TRBV5-4 and TRBJ1-6 gives the full variable domain: ETGVTQSPTHLIKTRGQQVTLRCSSQSGHNTVSWYQQALGQGPQFIFQYYREEENGRGNFPPRFSGLQFPNYSSELNVNALELDDSALYLCASSPGGGIRSYNSPLHFGNGTRLTVT.

The V and J genes are TRBV2 and TRBJ1-2; D remains ambiguous. The V end was cut by 7 bases, the J end by 8 bases, with 20 bases between. Germline CDR1 SNHLY, CDR2 FYNNEI. The CDR3 spans 14 residues. In DNA, the CDR3 is TGTGCCAGCACCCCCAGGTTGTCAACATCCGGCTACACCTTC. Amino acid sequence: CASTPRLSTSGYTF.

Comment on this clonotype: The junction does not match germline at one end; this may be a read error. The chain is built from TRBV7-6 and TRBJ2-7; 10 nucleotides align to TRBD1. The CDR3 sequence is 11 residues long. Germline V gene sequence: CDR1 SGHVS, CDR2 FNYEAQ. Here the CDR3 DNA reads TGTGCCAGCAGCGGACGGACAGGGGGACTCTTC. It codes for CASSGRTGGLF.

The rearrangement links TRBV6-9 to TRBJ1-2, with D possibly matching TRBD1 (6 bases). The germline V gene encodes CDR1 MNHGY and CDR2 SVAAGI. V was shortened by 0 bases and J by 4 bases, with 24 bases between the two germline ends. The CDR3 is 19 amino acids. Here the CDR3 reads CASSYSKLGANHPGYGYTF. The CDR3 DNA is TGTGCCAGCAGTTATTCCAAATTGGGGGCGAATCATCCGGGCTATGGCTACACCTTC.

This clonotype came up a few times. The chain joins TRBV27 to TRBJ1-1; possible D gene TRBD1, 5 bases. Germline V lookup: CDR1 MNHEY, CDR2 SMNVEV (reference sequence). Deletions cut 2 bases from V and 6 bases from J, with 22 bases between. The CDR3 spans 17 residues. CDR3 region: CASSLSGQGRDEAEAFF. As DNA, the CDR3 is TGTGCCAGCAGTTTAAGCGGGCAGGGAAGGGACGAGGCTGAAGCTTTCTTT.

This clonotype was recorded many times. The chain is built from TRBV30 and TRBJ1-2; D gene ambiguous. Germline CDR1 and CDR2: GTSNPN and SVGIG (reference sequence). The CDR3 has 12 residues. Trimming removed 8 bases from V and 2 bases from J, with 12 bases in between. CDR3 protein: CAGHSANYGYTF. In nucleotides, the CDR3 is TGTGCCGGGCACTCGGCGAACTATGGCTACACCTTC.

The V gene is TRBV7-6, the J gene TRBJ2-7, with D possibly matching TRBD2 (5 bases). Germline V gene sequence: CDR1 SGHVS, CDR2 FNYEAQ. The CDR3 extends over 15 amino acids. V gave up 0 bases and J gave up 6 bases, with 15 bases separating them. The CDR3 here is CASSLAPGVRAEQYF. Written as DNA, the CDR3 is TGTGCCAGCAGCTTAGCCCCCGGGGTCCGAGCCGAGCAGTACTTC.

The rearrangement joins TRBV2 to TRBJ1-2; D is unclear. CDR3 length: 12 amino acids. Germline V CDR1 and CDR2: SNHLY, FYNNEI. Trimming shortened V by 2 bases and J by 8 bases, and 9 bases separated the two germline ends. CDR3 in DNA: TGTGCCAGCAGTGAAACCGATCCGGGCTACACCTTC. Translating it yields CASSETDPGYTF.

The chain combines TRBV7-6 with TRBJ2-7, with D perhaps matching TRBD1 (5 bases). V was cut by 1 base and J by 3 bases, with 13 bases left in between. Germline V gene data show CDR1 as SGHVS and CDR2 as FNYEAQ. This CDR3 contains 15 residues. In nucleotides, the CDR3 is TGTGCCAGCAGCTTAGGGGGCCAGCCGTTCTACGAGCAGTACTTC. Amino acids: CASSLGGQPFYEQYF. The whole variable domain, filled in from reference TRBV7-6 and TRBJ2-7, reads GAGVSQSPRYKVTKRGQDVALRCDPISGHVSLYWYRQALGQGPEFLTYFNYEAQQDKSGLPNDRFSAERPEGSISTLTIQRTEQRDSAMYRCASSLGGQPFYEQYFGPGTRLTVT.

This clonotype was counted only a few times. The CDR3 spells CASSVGTGYGYTF. CDR3 DNA: TGTGCCAGCAGTGTAGGGACAGGGTATGGCTACACCTTC. This chain uses TRBV27 with TRBJ1-2; 9 bases are shared with TRBD1. Germline V gene sequence: CDR1 MNHEY, CDR2 SMNVEV (reference sequence). J gave up 5 bases and V 5 bases, and 3 bases lay outside the gene matches. The CDR3 spans 13 residues.

This clonotype has at least ten counts. The rearrangement joins TRBV19 to TRBJ2-3, with D hard to call. This CDR3 spans 14 amino acids. V dropped 2 bases and J dropped 1 base, with 7 bases sitting between them. The germline V gene encodes CDR1 LNHDA and CDR2 SQIVND (reference sequence). The CDR3 sequence is CASSILSGTDTQYF. The DNA for the CDR3 is TGTGCCAGTAGTATACTCTCTGGCACAGATACGCAGTATTTT.

This clonotype has just a few counts. Written as DNA, the CDR3 is TGTGCCAGCAACCCCTACGGGGACAGGGGGCTAGCGGGAGCATCCGGGGAGCTGTTTTTT. Translating gives CASNPYGDRGLAGASGELFF. The rearrangement links TRBV2 to TRBJ2-2; 12 nucleotides line up with TRBD1. V was clipped by 7 bases and J by 6 bases; unmatched bases: 21. CDR1 SNHLY and CDR2 FYNNEI come from the germline V gene. The CDR3 runs to 20 residues.

Of note for this clonotype: A much larger clone lies one base from this, so it may be a read error. The gene calls are TRBV29-1 and TRBJ1-3, with D maybe TRBD1 (6 bases). Trimming left V 8 bases short and J 0 bases short, with 8 bases between. Germline CDR1 reads SQVTM; CDR2 reads ANQGSEA. The CDR3 totals 12 residues. CDR3 sequence (DNA): TGCAGCACACAGGGCTCTGGAAACACCATATATTTT. This sequence encodes CSTQGSGNTIYF.